This entry lists 21 T cell receptor beta chains sequenced from one sample in a study of immune characterization of retroperitoneal liposarcoma. Via MiXCR, TCRdb re-called the PCR reads, giving one row per CDR3 protein. This sample has under 11,000 distinct CDR3 sequences, with approximately 28% found just once. Sequencing used tumor tissue. The receptors were sampled from a male donor with retroperitoneal liposarcoma.

The chain joins TRBV6-1 to TRBJ2-5; perhaps TRBD2 as D (5 bases). The DNA end is more similar to TRBJ2-1, so the J call may be wrong. Germline CDR1 MNHNS, CDR2 SASEGT. The CDR3 is 16 residues long. As DNA, the CDR3 is TGTGCCAGCAGTGAATCTCGGACTCCCTCGGCCTACGAGCAGTTCTTC. Translating gives CASSESRTPSAYEQFF.

The V gene is TRBV6-1, the J gene TRBJ1-2, with 12 positions matching TRBD1. Germline V gene sequence: CDR1 MNHNS, CDR2 SASEGT. V shed 5 bases, J shed 8 bases, and the junction held 6 bases outside the gene matches. This CDR3 region has 14 residues. The CDR3 region is CASSWGQGAVGYTF. CDR3 nucleotide sequence: TGTGCCAGCAGTTGGGGACAGGGGGCCGTAGGCTACACCTTC.

This clonotype was seen more than once but under ten times. V and J are TRBV6-6 and TRBJ2-1, with 15 bases that match TRBD2. Trimming at V came to 2 bases and at J to 13 bases, leaving 12 bases not matched to a gene. The CDR3 runs 17 residues. Germline assignment: CDR1 MNHNY and CDR2 SVGAGI (reference sequence). CDR3 nucleotide sequence: TGTGCCAGCAGTTACCTTGGACTAGCGGGGGGGAAAGAGACCCAGTTCTTC. Translation: CASSYLGLAGGKETQFF.

There are a few counts of this clonotype. The chain combines TRBV7-9 with TRBJ2-1; D not certain. The V gene's germline CDR1 is SEHNR and CDR2 FQNEAQ (reference sequence). The CDR3 loop spans 13 amino acids. V lost 6 bases to trimming and J lost 0 bases, with 6 bases between them. The CDR3 DNA is TGTGCCAGCAGTACCCTCTCCTACAATGAGCAGTTCTTC. This codes for CASSTLSYNEQFF.

The V call is TRBV6-1, the J call TRBJ2-5; D uncertain. Trimming stripped 6 bases from V and 11 bases from J, with 31 bases between. Germline CDR1 MNHNS, CDR2 SASEGT. This CDR3 has 17 residues. CDR3 nucleotide sequence: TGTGCCAGCAGCGATGCCTTGGTAGGCCACCTCTACAATGAGCAGTACTTC. Protein product: CASSDALVGHLYNEQYF.

This clonotype appeared many times. This chain uses TRBV6-1 with TRBJ2-2; the D is unclear. This CDR3 comprises 13 residues. Trimming pared 3 bases from V and 5 bases from J, leaving 7 bases between. CDR1 is MNHNS and CDR2 is SASEGT in the germline V gene. In DNA, the CDR3 is TGTGCCAGCAGTGAGGCGGAAACCGGGGAGCTGTTTTTT. This codes for CASSEAETGELFF.

The chain couples TRBV7-2 to TRBJ2-5, with a tentative D call TRBD2 (5 bases). The J call may be faulty, since TRBJ2-4 better matches the DNA end. Germline V CDR1 and CDR2: SGHTA, FQGNSA. The CDR3 runs 14 residues. The CDR3 reads CASSLAGAKNIQYF. DNA for the CDR3: TGTGCCAGCAGCTTAGCGGGAGCTAAAAACATTCAGTACTTC.

This clonotype was seen repeatedly, ten times or more. V usage is TRBV7-2 and J usage is TRBJ2-3; 8 bases line up with TRBD2. CDR1 and CDR2 from the germline V gene are SGHTA and FQGNSA. The V and J ends lost 5 bases and 1 base, in that order; junction bases with no gene match: 14. This CDR3 contains 18 residues. The CDR3 bases are TGTGCCAGCAGCACCAAAATCCGGGGGGGGTCTGGCACAGATACGCAGTATTTT. Translation: CASSTKIRGGSGTDTQYF.

The V call is TRBV6-1, the J call TRBJ2-7; no definite D call. The CDR3 is 13 amino acids. The germline V gene encodes CDR1 MNHNS and CDR2 SASEGT. V lost 5 bases, J lost 3 bases, and 11 bases lay in between. In DNA, the CDR3 is TGTGCCAGCAGTTCTCGGACCCACTACGAGCAGTACTTC. It translates to CASSSRTHYEQYF.

This chain links TRBV12-3 or TRBV12-4 with TRBJ2-3, with D perhaps matching TRBD1 (5 bases). V lost 7 bases to trimming and J lost 6 bases, with 17 bases between them. The CDR3 spans 14 residues. The CDR3 region has the DNA TGTGCCAGCACCCTTAGGGGTCCAGGCGATACGCAGTATTTT. Encoded protein: CASTLRGPGDTQYF.

This clonotype was detected only a few times. The chain combines TRBV12-3 or TRBV12-4 with TRBJ1-1, with TRBD1 matching 9 bases. The CDR3 length is 15 residues. J gave up 5 bases and V 5 bases, and 9 bases lay outside the gene matches. CDR3 loop: CASSLGGQGKTEAFF. Here the CDR3 DNA reads TGTGCCAGCAGTCTTGGCGGACAGGGGAAAACTGAAGCTTTCTTT.

This clonotype showed up just a few times. The CDR3 protein is CASSPGAETQYF. As DNA, the CDR3 is TGTGCCAGCAGCCCCGGGGCCGAGACCCAGTACTTC. The chain has TRBV7-2 and TRBJ2-4; D is tentatively TRBD1 or TRBD2 (5 bases each). The J call is in doubt because the DNA end fits TRBJ2-5 better. Per the germline V gene, CDR1 is SGHTA and CDR2 is FQGNSA. The CDR3 spans 12 residues.

The V call is TRBV12-3 or TRBV12-4, the J call TRBJ2-1; D not resolved. The end of the DNA fits TRBJ2-5 better, so the J call may be wrong. The CDR3 totals 13 residues. The CDR3 sequence is CASSPGYSTTQYF. CDR3 DNA: TGTGCCAGCAGTCCCGGGTATAGCACGACCCAGTACTTC.

By proportion, this clonotype is medium-sized. The chain recombines TRBV6-1 with TRBJ2-1, with D hard to call. With the DNA end fitting TRBJ2-7 better, the J assignment may be wrong. The CDR3 extends over 11 amino acids. Germline V gene sequence: CDR1 MNHNS, CDR2 SASEGT. Written as DNA, the CDR3 is TGTGCCAGCAGCACATGGGGCGAGCAGTACTTC. Translating it yields CASSTWGEQYF.

This clonotype appeared many times. The CDR3 sequence: CASSPAGAVDTQYF. CDR3 sequence (DNA): TGTGCCAGCAGCCCAGCGGGAGCGGTAGATACGCAGTATTTT. The chain carries TRBV7-3 and TRBJ2-3; 8 positions agree with TRBD2. The V gene end was trimmed by 5 bases and the J gene end by 5 bases; junction bases not matched to a gene: 6. The germline gives CDR1 SGHTA, CDR2 FQGTGA. The CDR3 covers 14 residues.

The chain uses TRBV6-6 and TRBJ2-5; D unresolved. The better agreement between TRBJ2-1 and the DNA end casts doubt on the J call. The germline V gene has CDR1 MNHNY and CDR2 SVGAGI (reference sequence). The CDR3 runs to 12 residues. The CDR3 sequence is CASSYDWVEQFF. CDR3 nucleotides: TGTGCCAGCAGTTACGACTGGGTCGAGCAGTTCTTC.

The rearrangement links TRBV6-1 to TRBJ2-3; D may match TRBD1 or TRBD2 (5 bases each). This CDR3 is 15 amino acids long. The germline V and J ends were trimmed by 4 bases and 2 bases, with 13 bases remaining between them. In germline, CDR1 is MNHNS, CDR2 SASEGT. CDR3 bases: TGTGCCAGCAGTGCTACGGGGCGCCACACAGATACGCAGTATTTT. Amino acids: CASSATGRHTDTQYF.

In this sample, this clonotype is medium-sized. The J gene is TRBJ2-5, the V gene TRBV7-2; 10 positions match TRBD2. This CDR3 region has 15 residues. V lost 4 bases to trimming and J lost 4 bases; unmatched junction nucleotides: 6. Germline-derived CDR1 and CDR2 are SGHTA and FQGNSA. The CDR3 here is CASSSPGLARETQYF. The CDR3 DNA reads as TGTGCCAGCAGCTCCCCGGGACTAGCGAGAGAGACCCAGTACTTC.

The chain links TRBV6-1 to TRBJ2-5; D gene unclear. The germline V gene encodes CDR1 MNHNS and CDR2 SASEGT. The CDR3 runs to 11 residues. Trimming took 5 bases from V and 5 from J, leaving 6 bases between them. CDR3 amino acids: CASSQGETQYF. CDR3 nucleotide sequence: TGTGCCAGCAGTCAAGGGGAGACCCAGTACTTC.

This chain links TRBV7-4 with TRBJ2-1; possibly TRBD2 for D (6 bases). Trimming shortened V by 6 bases and J by 10 bases, and 28 bases separated the two germline ends. Germline CDR1 reads SGHVT; CDR2 reads SQSDAQ. This CDR3 has 17 residues. The CDR3 DNA reads as TGTGCCAGCAGAAGACCCGCGGGGCTTCGATCCTCCTACGAGCAGTTCTTC. Residues: CASRRPAGLRSSYEQFF. Full variable domain (missing parts from reference TRBV7-4 and TRBJ2-1): GAGVSQSPRYKVAKRGRDVALRCDSISGHVTLYWYRQTLGQGSEVLTYSQSDAQRDKSGRPSGRFSAERPERSVSTLKIQRTEQGDSAVYLCASRRPAGLRSSYEQFFGPGTRLTVL.

This clonotype was recorded many times. The chain couples TRBV6-1 to TRBJ2-3; a weak D match, TRBD2 (6 bases). The tail of the sequence fits TRBJ2-7 better, so the J call may be wrong. CDR3 length: 14 amino acids. Germline CDR1 and CDR2: MNHNS and SASEGT. CDR3 residues: CASRLIGTDNEQYF. The CDR3 DNA sequence: TGTGCCAGCAGACTCATCGGGACTGACAATGAGCAGTACTTC.